This T cell receptor beta chain was sequenced in a study of CD8 T cells in ankylosing spondylitis. General study results and limits: Reports say disease-linked clones showed up significantly more in matched ankylosing spondylitis synovial fluid.

From germline, CDR1 is SEHNR and CDR2 FQNEAQ (reference sequence). With 3 bases clipped from V and 4 bases from J, the junction kept 5 bases outside the gene matches. CDR3 length equals 14 residues. Regarding this clonotype: No antigen is known for it.

Preparation of TCR beta libraries was done by quantitative 5'-RACE with molecular barcodes. MiXCR, applied by TCRdb to the 5' RACE reads, yields one record per CDR3 protein. The sample holds roughly 180,000 distinct CDR3 sequences, approximately 9% seen once. The sequence derives from a female donor with ankylosing spondylitis or in good health (not recorded which). The chain couples TRBV7-9 to TRBJ2-5; 7 nucleotides line up with TRBD2. Sequencing was done on a sample of blood, either unsorted or a sorted T cell fraction (not recorded which). The CDR3 reads CASSFVGRGETQYF. CDR3 DNA sequence: TGTGCCAGCAGCTTCGTGGGGAGGGGAGAGACCCAGTACTTC.